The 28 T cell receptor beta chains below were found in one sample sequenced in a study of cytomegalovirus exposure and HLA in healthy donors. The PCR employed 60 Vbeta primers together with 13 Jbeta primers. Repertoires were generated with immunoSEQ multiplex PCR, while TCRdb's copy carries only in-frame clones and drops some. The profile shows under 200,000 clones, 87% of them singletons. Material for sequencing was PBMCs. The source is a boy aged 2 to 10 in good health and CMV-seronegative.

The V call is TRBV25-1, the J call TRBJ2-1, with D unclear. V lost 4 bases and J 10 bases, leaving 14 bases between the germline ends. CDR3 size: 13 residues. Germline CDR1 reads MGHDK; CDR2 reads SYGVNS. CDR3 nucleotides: TGTGCCAGCAGTGGTATAGGCGGATTAGAGCAGTTCTTC. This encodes CASSGIGGLEQFF. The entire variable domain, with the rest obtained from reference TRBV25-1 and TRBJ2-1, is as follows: EADIYQTPRYLVIGTGKKITLECSQTMGHDKMYWYQQDPGMELHLIHYSYGVNSTEKGDLSSESTVSRIRTEHFPLTLESARPSHTSQYLCASSGIGGLEQFFGPGTRLTVL.

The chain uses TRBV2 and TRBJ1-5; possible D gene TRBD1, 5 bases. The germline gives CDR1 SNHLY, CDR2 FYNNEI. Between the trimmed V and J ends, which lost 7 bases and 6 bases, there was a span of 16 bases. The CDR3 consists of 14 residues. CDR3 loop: CASNRPGMGQPQHF. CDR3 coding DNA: TGTGCCAGCAACCGGCCAGGGATGGGTCAGCCCCAGCATTTT.

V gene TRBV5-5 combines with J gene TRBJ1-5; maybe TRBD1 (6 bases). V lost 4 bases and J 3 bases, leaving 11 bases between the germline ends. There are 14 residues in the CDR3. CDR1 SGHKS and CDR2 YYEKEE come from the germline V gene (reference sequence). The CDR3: CASSRDNINQPQHF. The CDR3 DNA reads TGTGCCAGCAGCAGGGACAACATCAATCAGCCCCAGCATTTT.

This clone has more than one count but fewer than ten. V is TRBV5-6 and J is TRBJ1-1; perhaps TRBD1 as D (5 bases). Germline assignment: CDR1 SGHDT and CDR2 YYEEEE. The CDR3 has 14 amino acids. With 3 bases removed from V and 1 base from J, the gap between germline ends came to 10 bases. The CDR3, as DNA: TGTGCCAGCAGCTCCCAAGACAGGAACACTGAAGCTTTCTTT. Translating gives CASSSQDRNTEAFF.

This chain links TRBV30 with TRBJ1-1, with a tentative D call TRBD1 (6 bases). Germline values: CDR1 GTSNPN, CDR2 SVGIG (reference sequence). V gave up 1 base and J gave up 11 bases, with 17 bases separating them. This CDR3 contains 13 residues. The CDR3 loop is CAWSEGTGQGAFF. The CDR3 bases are TGTGCCTGGAGTGAGGGAACAGGCCAGGGGGCTTTCTTT. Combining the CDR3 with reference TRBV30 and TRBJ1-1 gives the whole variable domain SQTIHQWPATLVQPVGSPLSLECTVEGTSNPNLYWYRQAAGRGLQLLFYSVGIGQISSEVPQNLSASRPQDRQFILSSKKLLLSDSGFYLCAWSEGTGQGAFFGQGTRLTVV.

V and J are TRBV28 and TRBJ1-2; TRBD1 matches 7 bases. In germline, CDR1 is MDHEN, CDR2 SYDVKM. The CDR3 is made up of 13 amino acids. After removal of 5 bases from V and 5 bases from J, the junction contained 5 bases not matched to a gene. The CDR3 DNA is TGTGCCAGCAGTCGGGACAGCCTTTATGGCTACACCTTC. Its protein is CASSRDSLYGYTF.

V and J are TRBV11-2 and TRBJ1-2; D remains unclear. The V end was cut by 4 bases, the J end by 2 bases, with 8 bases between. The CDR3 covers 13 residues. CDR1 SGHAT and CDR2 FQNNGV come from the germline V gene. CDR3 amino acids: CASSSTENYGYTF. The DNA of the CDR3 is TGTGCCAGCAGCTCCACAGAAAACTATGGCTACACCTTC.

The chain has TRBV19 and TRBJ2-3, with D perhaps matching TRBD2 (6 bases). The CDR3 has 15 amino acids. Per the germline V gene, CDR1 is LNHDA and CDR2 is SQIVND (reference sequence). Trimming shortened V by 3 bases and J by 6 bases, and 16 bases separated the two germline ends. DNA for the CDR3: TGTGCCAGTAGTATCCGGGGGAGAGGTACGGATACGCAGTATTTT. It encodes CASSIRGRGTDTQYF. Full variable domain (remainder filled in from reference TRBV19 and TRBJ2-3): DGGITQSPKYLFRKEGQNVTLSCEQNLNHDAMYWYRQDPGQGLRLIYYSQIVNDFQKGDIAEGYSVSREKKESFPLTVTSAQKNPTAFYLCASSIRGRGTDTQYFGPGTRLTVL.

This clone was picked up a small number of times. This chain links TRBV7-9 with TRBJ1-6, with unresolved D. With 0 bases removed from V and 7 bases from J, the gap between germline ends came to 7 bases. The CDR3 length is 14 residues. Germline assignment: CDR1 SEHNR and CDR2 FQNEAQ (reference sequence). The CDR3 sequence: CASSLARMNSPLHF. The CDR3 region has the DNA TGTGCCAGCAGCTTAGCCAGGATGAATTCACCCCTCCACTTT.

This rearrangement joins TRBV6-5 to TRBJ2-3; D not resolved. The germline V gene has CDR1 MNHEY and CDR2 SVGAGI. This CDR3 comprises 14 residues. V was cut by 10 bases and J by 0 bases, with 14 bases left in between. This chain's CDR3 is CATARRASTDTQYF. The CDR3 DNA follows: TGTGCCACCGCCCGGAGAGCTAGCACAGATACGCAGTATTTT.

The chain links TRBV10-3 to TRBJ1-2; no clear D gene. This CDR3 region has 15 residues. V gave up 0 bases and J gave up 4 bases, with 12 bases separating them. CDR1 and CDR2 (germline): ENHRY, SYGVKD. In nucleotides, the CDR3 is TGTGCCATCAGTGAGTCGCAGGATTTCTTCTATGGCTACACCTTC. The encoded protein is CAISESQDFFYGYTF.

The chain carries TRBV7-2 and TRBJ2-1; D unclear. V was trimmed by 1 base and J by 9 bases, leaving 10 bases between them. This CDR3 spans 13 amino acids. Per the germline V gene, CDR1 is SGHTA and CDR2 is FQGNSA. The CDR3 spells CASSLGEPGEQFF. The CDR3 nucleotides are TGTGCCAGCAGCTTAGGAGAGCCGGGTGAGCAGTTCTTC.

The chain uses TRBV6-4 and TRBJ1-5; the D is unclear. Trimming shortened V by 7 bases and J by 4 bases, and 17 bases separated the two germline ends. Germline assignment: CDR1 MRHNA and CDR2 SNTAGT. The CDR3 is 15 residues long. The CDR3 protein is CASTRNGVGNQPQHF. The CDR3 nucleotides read TGTGCCAGCACCCGAAATGGAGTTGGGAATCAGCCCCAGCATTTT.

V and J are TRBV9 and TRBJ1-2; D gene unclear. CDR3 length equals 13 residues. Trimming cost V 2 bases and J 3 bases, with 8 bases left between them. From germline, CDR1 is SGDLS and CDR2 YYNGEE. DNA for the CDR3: TGTGCCAGCAGCGTGGCGGTGGACTATGGCTACACCTTC. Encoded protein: CASSVAVDYGYTF.

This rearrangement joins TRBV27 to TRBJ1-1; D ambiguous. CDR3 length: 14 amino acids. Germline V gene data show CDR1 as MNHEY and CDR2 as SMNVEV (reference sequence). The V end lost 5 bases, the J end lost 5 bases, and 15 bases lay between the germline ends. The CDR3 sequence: CASSIIEEGTEAFF. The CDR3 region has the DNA TGTGCCAGCAGTATAATCGAGGAGGGAACTGAAGCTTTCTTT.

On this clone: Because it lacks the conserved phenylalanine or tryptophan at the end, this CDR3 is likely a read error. The CDR3 loop reads CVSSQDPGGSNIQYL. The CDR3 DNA sequence: TGCGTCAGCAGCCAAGATCCAGGGGGTTCAAACATTCAGTACCTC. The rearrangement uses TRBV4-1 and TRBJ2-4, with 7 positions matching TRBD1. CDR3 length equals 15 residues. CDR1 is MGHRA and CDR2 is YSYEKL in the germline V gene.

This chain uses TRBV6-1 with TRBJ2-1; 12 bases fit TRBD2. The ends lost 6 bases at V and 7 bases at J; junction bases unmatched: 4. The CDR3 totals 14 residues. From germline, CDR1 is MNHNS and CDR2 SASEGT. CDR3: CASRTSGSRNEQFF. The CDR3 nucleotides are TGTGCCAGCAGGACTAGCGGGAGTAGAAATGAGCAGTTCTTC.

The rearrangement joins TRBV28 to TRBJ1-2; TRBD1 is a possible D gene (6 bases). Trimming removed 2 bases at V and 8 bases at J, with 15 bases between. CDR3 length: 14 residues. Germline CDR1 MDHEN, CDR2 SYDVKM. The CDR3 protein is CASSLAGAHVGYTF. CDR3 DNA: TGTGCCAGCAGTTTAGCAGGGGCCCATGTGGGCTACACCTTC.

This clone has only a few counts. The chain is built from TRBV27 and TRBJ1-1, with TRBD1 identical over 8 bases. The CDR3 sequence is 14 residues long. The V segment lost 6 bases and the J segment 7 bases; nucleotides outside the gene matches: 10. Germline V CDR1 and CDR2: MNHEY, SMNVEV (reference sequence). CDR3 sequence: CASRPTQGAIEAFF. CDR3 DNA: TGTGCCAGCAGGCCTACCCAGGGGGCCATTGAAGCTTTCTTT.

The CDR3 DNA reads TGTGCCAGTACCCGACAGGGCACCTACAATGAGCAGTTCTTC. Protein: CASTRQGTYNEQFF. This chain links TRBV6-5 with TRBJ2-1, with TRBD1 identical over 7 bases. CDR1 MNHEY and CDR2 SVGAGI come from the germline V gene. With 9 bases clipped from V and 2 bases from J, the junction kept 7 bases outside the gene matches. This CDR3 is built from 14 residues.

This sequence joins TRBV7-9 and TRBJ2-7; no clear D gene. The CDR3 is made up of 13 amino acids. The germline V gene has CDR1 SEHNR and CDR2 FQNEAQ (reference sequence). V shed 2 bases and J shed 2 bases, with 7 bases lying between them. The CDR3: CASSLPLTYEQYF. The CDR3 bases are TGTGCCAGCAGCTTACCGCTAACCTACGAGCAGTACTTC.

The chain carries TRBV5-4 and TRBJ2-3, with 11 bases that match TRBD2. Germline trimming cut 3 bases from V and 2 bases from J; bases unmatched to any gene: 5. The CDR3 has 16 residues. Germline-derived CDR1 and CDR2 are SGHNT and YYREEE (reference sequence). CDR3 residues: CASSYTSGGYTDTQYF. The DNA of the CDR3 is TGTGCCAGCAGCTATACTAGCGGGGGCTACACAGATACGCAGTATTTT.

The CDR3 is CASSLRQAMNTEAFF. The DNA for the CDR3 is TGTGCCAGCAGTTTAAGACAGGCCATGAACACTGAAGCTTTCTTT. The chain links TRBV27 to TRBJ1-1; D is possibly TRBD1 (6 bases). The CDR3 has 15 residues. Germline V gene data show CDR1 as MNHEY and CDR2 as SMNVEV (reference sequence). The germline V and J ends were trimmed by 2 bases and 0 bases, with 10 bases remaining between them.

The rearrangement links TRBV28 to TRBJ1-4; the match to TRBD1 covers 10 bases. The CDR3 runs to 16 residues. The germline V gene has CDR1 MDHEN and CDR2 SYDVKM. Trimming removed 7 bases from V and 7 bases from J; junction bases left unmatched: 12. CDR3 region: CASNHNPGQGTEKLFF. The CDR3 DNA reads TGTGCCAGCAATCACAATCCGGGACAGGGGACTGAAAAACTGTTTTTT.

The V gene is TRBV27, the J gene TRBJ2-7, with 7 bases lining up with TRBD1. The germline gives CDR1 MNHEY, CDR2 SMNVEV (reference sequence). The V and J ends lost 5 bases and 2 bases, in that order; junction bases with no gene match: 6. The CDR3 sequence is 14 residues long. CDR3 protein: CASSPFGTAYEQYF. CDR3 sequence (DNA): TGTGCCAGCAGTCCCTTTGGGACAGCCTACGAGCAGTACTTC.

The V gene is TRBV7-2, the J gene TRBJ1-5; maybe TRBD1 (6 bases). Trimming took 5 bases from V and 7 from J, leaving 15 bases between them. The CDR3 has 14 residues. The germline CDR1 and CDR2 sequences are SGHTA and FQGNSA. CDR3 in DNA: TGTGCCAGCAGCGCCCAGGGGAAGGGCCAGCCCCAGCATTTT. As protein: CASSAQGKGQPQHF.

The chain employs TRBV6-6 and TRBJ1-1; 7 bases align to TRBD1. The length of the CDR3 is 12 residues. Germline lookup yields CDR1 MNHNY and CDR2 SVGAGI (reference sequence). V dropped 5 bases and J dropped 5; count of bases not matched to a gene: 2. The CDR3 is CASSRQGTEAFF. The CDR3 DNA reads TGTGCCAGCAGTAGACAGGGAACTGAAGCTTTCTTT.

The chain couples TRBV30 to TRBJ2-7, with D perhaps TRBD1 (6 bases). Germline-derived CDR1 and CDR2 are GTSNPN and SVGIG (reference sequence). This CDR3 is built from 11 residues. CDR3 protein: CALQGPYEQYF. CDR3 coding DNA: TGTGCTTTACAGGGCCCCTACGAGCAGTACTTC.